Included here is one TCR beta chain sequence, with context. The antigen is not known. This may be a read error, as it is one base from a much larger clone. Donation came from healthy Caucasian individuals in Russia who were aged about 6 to 100. It was around 10 milliliters of peripheral blood that were drawn from each donor. A second PCR of about 7 to 11 cycles used a sample-barcoded 5' primer and a J-beta primer mix. Each cDNA molecule was tagged by a template-switch adaptor that had 12 random nucleotides. TCRdb re-called the 5' RACE reads with MiXCR, one entry per CDR3 protein. The data hold around 1,700,000 distinct CDR3 sequences, with 28% observed a single time. The record originates from a study of blood T cells in healthy people across ages. Study results and limitations: Observed TCR beta diversity per million T cells went down as age went up. This fall followed a roughly linear course with age.

Germline CDR1 SGHTA, CDR2 FQGTGA. CDR3 length equals 16 residues. J gave up 5 bases and V 4 bases, and 10 bases lay outside the gene matches. V and J are TRBV7-3 and TRBJ2-4; 8 bases align to TRBD1. The sequence was collected from a woman in her thirties in good health. The specimen was blood. CDR3 in DNA: TGTGCCAGCAGCTCTCCTGACAGGGGAGGCGAAAACATTCAGTACTTC. It translates to CASSSPDRGGENIQYF.